These 22 T cell receptor beta chains came from one sample sequenced in a study of T cells expressing NK-cell markers. TCRdb reworked the 5' RACE reads into one entry per CDR3 protein, no DNA. This sample's clone table lists fewer than 550,000 distinct CDR3 sequences. The source material was blood T cells: a sorted CD56 or NKG2C T cell subset, CD4+ or CD8+ T cells, or bulk PBMC T cells (not recorded which). The receptors originated from a woman between 45 and 65 years old in good health.

J is TRBJ2-1 and V is TRBV5-6; TCRdb picks TRBD2, but there is no DNA to check that call. This CDR3 has 15 amino acids. The V gene's germline CDR1 is SGHDT and CDR2 YYEEEE. The CDR3 sequence: CASIITGGWYNEQFF.

The chain is built from TRBV11-2 and TRBJ2-3; the TCRdb D gene call, TRBD1, has no DNA to confirm it. From germline, CDR1 is SGHAT and CDR2 FQNNGV. The CDR3 is made up of 16 amino acids. The CDR3 is CASSLGPGLGIDTQYF.

The CDR3 sequence is CASSQNSGRSSEQFF. This rearrangement joins TRBV14 to TRBJ2-1; with no DNA, the TCRdb D assignment of TRBD2 cannot be verified. The germline gives CDR1 SGHDN, CDR2 FVKESK. There are 15 residues in the CDR3.

The rearrangement uses TRBV10-3 and TRBJ2-3; the D call of TRBD2 rests on TCRdb alone, since no DNA is present to check it. There are 15 residues in the CDR3. CDR1 is ENHRY, CDR2 SYGVKD, per germline. The CDR3 spells CAISQREGITDTQYF.

The chain employs TRBV4-1 and TRBJ2-6; lacking DNA, the TRBD2 call made by TCRdb goes unchecked. The CDR3 has 18 amino acids. The germline V gene encodes CDR1 MGHRA and CDR2 YSYEKL. This CDR3 reads CASSHSLPAGRGANVLTF.

The chain has TRBV27 and TRBJ2-4. Germline-derived CDR1 and CDR2 are MNHEY and SMNVEV (reference sequence). There are 15 residues in the CDR3. CDR3 sequence: CASSLIGVAKNIQYF.

The chain joins TRBV10-3 to TRBJ1-1; without DNA, the TCRdb call of TRBD1 cannot be checked. Germline V gives CDR1 ENHRY, CDR2 SYGVKD. This CDR3 is built from 15 residues. The CDR3 loop is CAISDYGQGGTEAFF.

The CDR3 loop reads CATSFQTGANEQFF. The genes are TRBV15 and TRBJ2-1; TCRdb picks TRBD2, but there is no DNA to check that call. Germline-derived CDR1 and CDR2 are LNHNV and YYDKDF (reference sequence). This CDR3 has 14 amino acids.

The genes are TRBV5-1 and TRBJ1-1. The CDR3 runs to 16 residues. CDR1 is SGHRS, CDR2 YFSETQ, per germline. This CDR3 is CASRGRAGLGNTEAFF.

V gene TRBV21-1 combines with J gene TRBJ1-1; without DNA, the TCRdb call of TRBD1 cannot be checked. TRBV21-1 is an annotated pseudogene. This CDR3 has 14 amino acids. The CDR3 loop reads CASGGGQVNTEAFF.

The chain employs TRBV12-3 or TRBV12-4 and TRBJ2-5; the TRBD1 assignment by TCRdb is unverifiable without DNA. This CDR3 has 19 residues. The chain's CDR3 is CASSPSRTGVSWYQETQYF.

This chain connects TRBV15 to TRBJ2-5; there is no DNA to check the TCRdb D call of TRBD1. The CDR3 is made up of 15 amino acids. The germline CDR1 and CDR2 sequences are LNHNV and YYDKDF (reference sequence). The CDR3 region is CATSREYTGQETQYF.

The rearrangement uses TRBV3-1 and TRBJ2-1; TCRdb returns TRBD2, unconfirmable since there is no DNA. From germline, CDR1 is LGHDT and CDR2 YNNKEL (reference sequence). The CDR3 consists of 14 residues. The CDR3 here is CASSPGTSRAEQFF.

V and J are TRBV19 and TRBJ1-2; the D gene TCRdb calls, TRBD1, cannot be checked with no DNA. The CDR3 sequence is 14 residues long. Germline V gene data show CDR1 as LNHDA and CDR2 as SQIVND (reference sequence). CDR3 sequence reads: CASSEFRGTYGYTF.

The chain links TRBV20-1 to TRBJ2-5; with no DNA, the TCRdb D assignment of TRBD2 cannot be verified. This CDR3 region has 12 residues. Germline V gene sequence: CDR1 DFQATT, CDR2 SNEGSKA (reference sequence). The CDR3 is CSAPGPGETQYF.

The chain has TRBV12-3 or TRBV12-4 and TRBJ2-1; TCRdb's D gene call, TRBD1, goes unchecked for lack of DNA. The CDR3 loop spans 13 amino acids. CDR3 sequence: CASSSREYNEQFF.

V is TRBV7-7 and J is TRBJ2-1. CDR3 length: 13 residues. CDR1 is SSHAT and CDR2 is FNYEAQ in the germline V gene (reference sequence). The CDR3 sequence: CATDSISYNEQFF.

The chain employs TRBV18 and TRBJ2-1; TCRdb outputs TRBD2, but without DNA this stays unchecked. CDR1 is KGHSH, CDR2 LQKENI, per germline. CDR3 size: 15 residues. The CDR3 sequence is CASSPRSGGDNEQFF.

The rearrangement joins TRBV12-3 or TRBV12-4 to TRBJ2-1; there is no DNA to check the TCRdb D call of TRBD2. The CDR3 runs to 17 residues. The CDR3 protein is CASSQPGLAGVNNEQFF.

The rearrangement joins TRBV28 to TRBJ2-4; TCRdb's D gene call, TRBD1, goes unchecked for lack of DNA. The CDR3 spans 14 residues. Germline V gene data show CDR1 as MDHEN and CDR2 as SYDVKM. The CDR3 region is CASEGWIAKNIQYF.

This rearrangement joins TRBV12-3 or TRBV12-4 to TRBJ2-3; with no DNA, the TCRdb D assignment of TRBD1 cannot be verified. There are 13 residues in the CDR3. CDR3 loop: CASRAGVADTQYF.

The V call is TRBV5-1, the J call TRBJ2-2. CDR1 is SGHRS and CDR2 is YFSETQ in the germline V gene. The CDR3 runs 14 residues. The CDR3 loop reads CASSRAVNTGELFF.